Presented here are 17 T cell receptor beta chains from one specimen sequenced in a study of early T cells in non-severe SARS-CoV-2 infection. TCRdb called the 5' RACE reads again in MiXCR, with one record for every CDR3 protein. The sample contains some 71,000 distinct CDR3 sequences, roughly 9.4% of which appear only once. The sequenced sample was whole blood. All receptors derive from an adult who was a healthcare worker with PCR-confirmed SARS-CoV-2 infection or an uninfected control (not recorded which).

This clonotype showed up many times. The chain couples TRBV24-1 to TRBJ2-3, with TRBD1 identical over 8 bases. V lost 4 bases, J lost 4 bases, and 9 bases stayed unmatched. Germline CDR1 is KGHDR and CDR2 is SFDVKD. This CDR3 contains 16 residues. Here the CDR3 DNA reads TGTGCCACCAGTGAGTGGAGCAGGGGGCCCGCAGATACGCAGTATTTT. Translated, it gives CATSEWSRGPADTQYF.

Many counts were recorded for this clonotype. This sequence joins TRBV27 and TRBJ2-7, with no clear D. Germline CDR1 and CDR2: MNHEY and SMNVEV (reference sequence). Trimming shortened V by 6 bases and J by 3 bases, and 12 bases separated the two germline ends. The CDR3 has 13 residues. DNA for the CDR3: TGTGCCAGCAGCCCAAGACTTGGCTACGAGCAGTACTTC. As protein: CASSPRLGYEQYF.

This clonotype was detected many times. This chain uses TRBV7-2 with TRBJ2-7, with a tentative D call TRBD2 (7 bases). Trimming removed 5 bases from V and 6 bases from J, with 20 bases in between. The CDR3 sequence is 15 residues long. Germline V gene sequence: CDR1 SGHTA, CDR2 FQGNSA. CDR3 in DNA: TGTGCCAGCAGCCACCAGGTTCGGGGAGGGGGCGAGCAGTACTTC. Encoded protein: CASSHQVRGGGEQYF.

This clonotype was counted a few times. The V call is TRBV6-4, the J call TRBJ2-1; 9 positions agree with TRBD2. The CDR3 covers 17 residues. Germline V gives CDR1 MRHNA, CDR2 SNTAGT. Trimming took 1 base from V and 8 from J; bases not matched to a gene: 12. The CDR3 nucleotides are TGTGCCAGCAGTGACTGCGGGAGGGGAGCGCCAGACTATGAGCAGTTCTTC. It translates to CASSDCGRGAPDYEQFF.

In this sample, this clonotype turned up a few times. The genes are TRBV11-2 and TRBJ2-5, with TRBD1 matching 7 bases. V gave up 5 bases and J gave up 5 bases; unmatched junction bases: 8. CDR3 size: 14 residues. CDR1 and CDR2 from the germline V gene are SGHAT and FQNNGV. The CDR3 nucleotides read TGTGCCAGCAGCATCCGACAGGGTTGGGAGACCCAGTACTTC. Translating gives CASSIRQGWETQYF.

Only a few counts were recorded for this clonotype. V usage is TRBV4-2 and J usage is TRBJ2-7; possibly TRBD2 for D (6 bases). The V end was cut by 11 bases, the J end by 0 bases, with 14 bases between. The germline V gene encodes CDR1 LGHNA and CDR2 YNFKEQ. The length of the CDR3 is 13 residues. The CDR3 DNA follows: TGTGCCTCAAGGGACTTGAGCTCCTACGAGCAGTACTTC. It is translated as CASRDLSSYEQYF.

This rearrangement joins TRBV7-8 to TRBJ2-2; no firm D call. CDR3 size: 13 residues. CDR1 SGHVS and CDR2 FQNEAQ come from the germline V gene. Trimming took 2 bases from V and 7 from J, leaving 8 bases between them. The CDR3 is CASSLLAYGELFF. For the CDR3, the DNA is TGTGCCAGCAGCTTACTCGCGTACGGGGAGCTGTTTTTT.

The rearrangement joins TRBV7-2 to TRBJ2-1; weak D call: TRBD2 (7 bases). Germline lookup yields CDR1 SGHTA and CDR2 FQGNSA. V shed 3 bases and J shed 8 bases, with 14 bases lying between them. There are 14 residues in the CDR3. The CDR3 sequence is CASSFGGRRDEQFF. The CDR3 region has the DNA TGTGCCAGCAGCTTCGGGGGGCGCCGCGATGAGCAGTTCTTC.

In DNA, the CDR3 is TGTGCCAGCCATAGTACAGGGAAGCAAGAGACCCAGTACTTC. This translates into CASHSTGKQETQYF. The chain recombines TRBV2 with TRBJ2-5; D may be TRBD1 (6 bases). V shed 8 bases and J shed 2 bases, with 15 bases lying between them. CDR1 SNHLY and CDR2 FYNNEI come from the germline V gene. The CDR3 is 14 amino acids.

The sample holds many counts of this clonotype. The CDR3 is CSARERNLQAEAFF. In nucleotides, the CDR3 is TGCAGTGCTAGAGAGCGGAACCTTCAGGCTGAAGCTTTCTTT. The chain combines TRBV20-1 with TRBJ1-1; D gene uncertain. The ends were cut back, 0 bases at V and 6 bases at J, with 14 bases in the middle. This CDR3 is built from 14 residues. In germline, CDR1 is DFQATT, CDR2 SNEGSKA (reference sequence).

This clonotype showed up just a few times. This sequence joins TRBV11-2 and TRBJ2-7, with D perhaps being TRBD1 or TRBD2 (6 bases each). CDR3 length: 13 amino acids. Trimming took 5 bases from V and 6 from J, leaving 14 bases between them. CDR1 and CDR2 from the germline V gene are SGHAT and FQNNGV. CDR3 DNA: TGTGCCAGCAGCGGAGGAGGGGGGCGCGAGCAGTACTTC. It specifies CASSGGGGREQYF.

The CDR3 bases are TGTGCTAGTGGTTTGGACAGGGGGAAGACTGAAGCTTTCTTT. Its protein is CASGLDRGKTEAFF. The rearrangement joins TRBV12-5 to TRBJ1-1; TRBD1 agrees at 8 bases. Trimming cost V 1 base and J 5 bases; bases outside gene matches: 3. CDR1 and CDR2 from the germline V gene are LGHNT and FRNRAP. The CDR3 loop spans 14 amino acids.

The table lists this clonotype with many counts. V and J are TRBV21-1 and TRBJ2-5; TRBD1 was called by the table and not checked on the DNA. TRBV21-1 is designated a pseudogene. This CDR3 has 15 residues. The CDR3 loop reads CASCRQGGGQETQYF. DNA for the CDR3: TGTGCCAGCTGCAGACAGGGAGGAGGGCAAGAGACCCAGTACTTC.

In this sample, this clonotype turned up a few times. This CDR3 reads CASSFDRDHEQYF. CDR3 nucleotides: TGTGCCAGCAGCTTCGACAGGGATCACGAGCAGTACTTC. The V call is TRBV3-1, the J call TRBJ2-7, with 7 nucleotides matching TRBD1. In germline, CDR1 is LGHDT, CDR2 YNNKEL (reference sequence). Trimming removed 5 bases from V and 5 bases from J; junction bases left unmatched: 6. The CDR3 is 13 residues long.

In this sample, this clonotype turned up many times. The chain links TRBV5-1 to TRBJ2-1; the D gene is possibly TRBD1 (5 bases). There are 17 residues in the CDR3. CDR1 and CDR2 from the germline V gene are SGHRS and YFSETQ. V was cut by 0 bases and J by 1 base, with 14 bases left in between. CDR3 in amino acids: CASSLVLVGLSYNEQFF. The CDR3 DNA reads TGCGCCAGCAGCTTGGTTTTAGTGGGGCTTTCCTACAATGAGCAGTTCTTC.

This chain joins TRBV11-2 and TRBJ2-1; tentatively, D is TRBD2 (5 bases). The ends were cut back, 8 bases at V and 6 bases at J, with 5 bases in the middle. Germline-derived CDR1 and CDR2 are SGHAT and FQNNGV. The CDR3 is made up of 10 amino acids. In DNA, the CDR3 is TGTGCCAGCGGGAGCAATGAGCAGTTCTTC. It codes for CASGSNEQFF.

The count of this clonotype is one. The chain links TRBV5-1 to TRBJ1-2; possible D gene TRBD1, 5 bases. Trimming shortened V by 1 base and J by 8 bases, and 12 bases separated the two germline ends. There are 13 residues in the CDR3. The germline V gene encodes CDR1 SGHRS and CDR2 YFSETQ. This CDR3 reads CASSLWGIAGYTF. CDR3 DNA sequence: TGCGCCAGCAGCTTGTGGGGGATTGCAGGCTACACCTTC.